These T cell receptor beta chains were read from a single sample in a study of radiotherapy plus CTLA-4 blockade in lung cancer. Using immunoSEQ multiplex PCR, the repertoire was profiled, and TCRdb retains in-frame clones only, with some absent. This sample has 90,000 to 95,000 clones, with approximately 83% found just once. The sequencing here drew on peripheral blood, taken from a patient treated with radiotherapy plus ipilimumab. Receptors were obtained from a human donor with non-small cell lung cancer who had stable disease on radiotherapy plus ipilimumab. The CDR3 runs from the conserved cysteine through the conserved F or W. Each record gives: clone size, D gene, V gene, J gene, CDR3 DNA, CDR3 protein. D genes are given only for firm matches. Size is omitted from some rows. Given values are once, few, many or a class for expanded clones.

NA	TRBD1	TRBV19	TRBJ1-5	TGTGCCAGTAACGACAGGGTGTTTCAGCCCCAGCATTTT	CASNDRVFQPQHF
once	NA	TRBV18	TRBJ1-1	TGTGCCAGCTCACCGTCGAGGGCTGAAGCTTTCTTT	CASSPSRAEAFF
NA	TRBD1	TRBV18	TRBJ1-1	TGTGCCAGCTCACCAAGACAGGGCAACACTGAAGCTTTCTTT	CASSPRQGNTEAFF
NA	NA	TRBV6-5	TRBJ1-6	TGTGCCAGCAGTTACTCGCGGGAGAGGCAAAATTCACCCCTCCACTTT	CASSYSRERQNSPLHF
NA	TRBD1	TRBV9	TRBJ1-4	TGTGCCAGCAGCGCCGGACAGGTCGATAATGAAAAACTGTTTTTT	CASSAGQVDNEKLFF
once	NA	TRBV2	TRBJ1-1	TGTGCCAGCACCCCGAATCGGGGACTTTCCACTGAAGCTTTCTTT	CASTPNRGLSTEAFF
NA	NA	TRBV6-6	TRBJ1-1	TGTGCCAGCAGTTACGACAGAGTTCTGCCTGAAGCTTTCTTT	CASSYDRVLPEAFF
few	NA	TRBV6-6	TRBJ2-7	TGTGCCAGCAGTTTCCGCTACGAGCAGTACTTC	CASSFRYEQYF
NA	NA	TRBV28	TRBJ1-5	TGTGCCAGCAGTTTTCCGGTGCAGGGAGATCAGCCCCAGCATTTT	CASSFPVQGDQPQHF
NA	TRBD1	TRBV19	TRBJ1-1	TGTGCCAGTAGTACAGACAGGGTAATGAACACTGAAGCTTTCTTT	CASSTDRVMNTEAFF
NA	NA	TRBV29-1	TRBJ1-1	TGCAGCGTTGGTCTCGGGGAAGGGCGAGCCTATAAGCACACTGAAGCTTTCTTT	CSVGLGEGRAYKHTEAFF
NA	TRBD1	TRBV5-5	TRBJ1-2	TGTGCCAGCAGATTCCAGGGGGCGCGAAACTATGGCTACACCTTC	CASRFQGARNYGYTF
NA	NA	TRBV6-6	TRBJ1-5	TGTGCCAGCACCCGGACGGGATCCAATCAGCCCCAGCATTTT	CASTRTGSNQPQHF
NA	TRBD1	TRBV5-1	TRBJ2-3	TGCGCCAGCAGCTTGCTCCGGGACAGAAGCACAGATACGCAGTATTTT	CASSLLRDRSTDTQYF
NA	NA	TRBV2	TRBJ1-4	TGTGCCAGCAGGGGCCCACAGTCCCAAAAACTGTTTTTT	CASRGPQSQKLFF
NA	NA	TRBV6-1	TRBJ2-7	TGTGCCAGCAGTCCGGACAGAACCTACGAGCAGTACTTC	CASSPDRTYEQYF
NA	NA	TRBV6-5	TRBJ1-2	TGTGCCAGCAGTCCCCGCGGGGGCTCTGTGGGCTACACCTTC	CASSPRGGSVGYTF
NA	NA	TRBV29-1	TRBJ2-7	TGCAGCGTCTTGAAGGGTCCTACATCTCGCTCCTACGAGCAGTACTTC	CSVLKGPTSRSYEQYF
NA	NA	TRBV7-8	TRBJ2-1	TGTGCCAGCAGCTTTGCGGGGTACAGGGTTAATGAGCAGTTCTTC	CASSFAGYRVNEQFF
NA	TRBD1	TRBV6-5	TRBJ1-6	TGTGCCAGCTGGGGGGGGGACAGTGATAATTCACCCCTCCACTTT	CASWGGDSDNSPLHF
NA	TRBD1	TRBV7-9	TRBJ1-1	TGTGCCAGCAGCTTAGGACAGGGTGTGCCTGAAGCTTTCTTT	CASSLGQGVPEAFF
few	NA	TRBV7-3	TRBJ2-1	TGTGCCAGCAGCTCACAGGGCTACGGAGAGCAGTTCTTC	CASSSQGYGEQFF
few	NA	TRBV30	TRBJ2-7	TGTGCCTGGAGTAAGAACTACGAGCAGTACTTC	CAWSKNYEQYF
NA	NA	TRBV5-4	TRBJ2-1	TGTGCCAGCAGCTTCAGCCCCGATGAGCAGTTCTTC	CASSFSPDEQFF
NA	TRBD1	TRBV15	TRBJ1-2	TGTGCCACCAGCAGAGATCGGACAGGGGGCGGTGGCTACACCTTC	CATSRDRTGGGGYTF
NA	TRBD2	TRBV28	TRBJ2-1	TGTGCCAGCAGTCCTGGGACTAGCGGGAGGGCCGGCAATGAGCAGTTCTTC	CASSPGTSGRAGNEQFF
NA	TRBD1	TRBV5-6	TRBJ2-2	TGTGCCAGCAGCTTGGGGGGCCCCGACAGGGCCACCGGGGAGCTGTTTTTT	CASSLGGPDRATGELFF
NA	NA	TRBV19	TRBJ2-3	TGTGCCAGTAGTTTTGGAGCGGCAGATACGCAGTATTTT	CASSFGAADTQYF
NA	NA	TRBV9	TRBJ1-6	TGTGCCAGCAGCGTACAGGGGTCGGGGTCACCCCTCCACTTT	CASSVQGSGSPLHF
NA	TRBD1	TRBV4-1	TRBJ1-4	TGCGCCAGCAGCCAAGGGCAGGGGGAGGGTGAAAAACTGTTTTTT	CASSQGQGEGEKLFF
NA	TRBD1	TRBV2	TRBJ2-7	TGTGCCAGCAGGGGACAGTTTAGCTCCTACGAGCAGTACTTC	CASRGQFSSYEQYF
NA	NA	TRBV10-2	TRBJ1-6	TGCGCCAGCAGCCGGAGCTCCTATAATTCACCCCTCCACTTT	CASSRSSYNSPLHF
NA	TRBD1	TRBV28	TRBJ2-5	TGTGCCAGCAAAGGGACAGTGAAGCAAGAGACCCAGTACTTC	CASKGTVKQETQYF
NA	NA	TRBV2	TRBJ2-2	TGTGCCAGCAGTCCCTTCCGGTCTGGGAACACCGGGGAGCTGTTTTTT	CASSPFRSGNTGELFF
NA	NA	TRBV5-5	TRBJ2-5	TGTGCCAGCAGCTTGGCGGGGCTTAGTGGGGCAGAGACCCAGTACTTC	CASSLAGLSGAETQYF
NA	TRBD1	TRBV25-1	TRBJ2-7	TGTGCCAGCAGTGCTCGACAGGGGGCGGACGAGCAGTACTTC	CASSARQGADEQYF
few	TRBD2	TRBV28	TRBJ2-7	TGTGCCAGCAGTTGGACTAGCGGCGAGCAGTACTTC	CASSWTSGEQYF
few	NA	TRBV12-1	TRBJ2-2	TGTGCCAGCAGCGGCCCGGGACCCTGCACCGGGGAGCTGTTTTTT	CASSGPGPCTGELFF
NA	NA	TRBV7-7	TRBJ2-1	TGTGCCAGCAGCTTAACCCCCCAACACGCCAATGAGCAGTTCTTC	CASSLTPQHANEQFF
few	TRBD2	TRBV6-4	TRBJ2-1	TGTGCCAGCAGTGCACGGACTAGCTCAGATGAGCAGTTCTTC	CASSARTSSDEQFF
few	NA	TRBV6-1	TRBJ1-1	TGTGCCAGCAGTGAATATCGGACAGCGAACACTGAAGCTTTCTTT	CASSEYRTANTEAFF
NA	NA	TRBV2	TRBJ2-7	TGTGCCAGCAGTGATAACAGATACGAGCAGTACTTC	CASSDNRYEQYF
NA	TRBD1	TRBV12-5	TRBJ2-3	TGTGCTAGTGGTTTGGGGTCAGGGGGCGGCACAGATACGCAGTATTTT	CASGLGSGGGTDTQYF
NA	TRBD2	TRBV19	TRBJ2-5	TGTGCCAGTAGTAAAGGGTGGACTAGCGGGCAAGAGACCCAGTACTTC	CASSKGWTSGQETQYF
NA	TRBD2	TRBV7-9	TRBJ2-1	TGTGCCAGCAGCTTCGGGAGATGGGCTAGCGGGAGAAATGAGCAGTTCTTC	CASSFGRWASGRNEQFF
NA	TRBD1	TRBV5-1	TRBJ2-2	TGCGCCAGCAGCCCGAGATCACCGTGGGGACAGGGGTCGGGCACCGGGGAGCTGTTTTTT	CASSPRSPWGQGSGTGELFF
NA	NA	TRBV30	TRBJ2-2	TGTGCCTGGAGTGTACTGGGCAGATACAACACCGGGGAGCTGTTTTTT	CAWSVLGRYNTGELFF
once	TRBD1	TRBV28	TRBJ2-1	TGTGCCAGCAGACTGGGGACAGTGGGGGTCAATGAGCAGTTCTTC	CASRLGTVGVNEQFF